Below, 8 T cell receptor beta chains from the same sample are listed, as sequenced in a study of blood T cell repertoires in COVID-19 (dated by TCRdb to 2018 to 2020). Library preparation was by the immunoSEQ multiplex PCR assay. TCRdb took this table from immuneACCESS and kept in-frame rearrangements with V and J called. Such tables lack part of the clones; where checked against another copy, unresolved V genes explain under half of the gap, and the rest is unexplained. Across this sample there are over 150,000 clones, with less than 85% seen only once. Under 4% of the sample comes from the top ten. The sample consisted of PBMCs or T cells enriched from blood (not recorded which). These TCRs come from a woman younger than 45 who had recovered from COVID-19.

The CDR3: CASSSIGGDTEAFF. The DNA for the CDR3 is TGTGCCAGCAGCTCCATAGGGGGCGACACTGAAGCTTTCTTT. The chain combines TRBV3-1 (or the pseudogene TRBV3-2) with TRBJ1-1; 7 nucleotides match TRBD1. J lost 3 bases, V lost 5 bases, and 6 bases had no gene match. Germline V lookup: CDR1 LGHDT, CDR2 YNNKEL (reference sequence). CDR3 length: 14 residues.

J is TRBJ2-5 and V is TRBV7-9; 10 nucleotides match TRBD1. V lost 5 bases, J lost 5 bases, and 8 bases stayed unmatched. Germline lookup yields CDR1 SEHNR and CDR2 FQNEAQ (reference sequence). The CDR3 spans 15 residues. DNA for the CDR3: TGTGCCAGCAGCGGACAGGGGGGCCTATCGGAGACCCAGTACTTC. Translation: CASSGQGGLSETQYF.

This clone was seen a few times. The chain is built from TRBV11-1 and TRBJ1-2, with TRBD1 matching 8 bases. This CDR3 is 13 amino acids long. CDR1 SGHAT and CDR2 FQDESV come from the germline V gene (reference sequence). Losses at the gene ends were 5 bases for V and 3 bases for J; bases not matched to a gene: 2. The CDR3 spells CASSLDRDYGYTF. CDR3 nucleotide sequence: TGTGCCAGCAGCCTGGACAGGGACTATGGCTACACCTTC.

This clone was recorded once. The J gene is TRBJ2-5, the V gene TRBV11-2, with 7 nucleotides matching TRBD1. The CDR3 has 17 amino acids. V dropped 5 bases and J dropped 4; count of bases not matched to a gene: 16. CDR1 is SGHAT, CDR2 FQNNGV, per germline. Written as DNA, the CDR3 is TGTGCCAGCAGCCCTCGGGACAGCCCCCGTTTGCGAGAGACCCAGTACTTC. Its translation is CASSPRDSPRLRETQYF.

This clone was picked up a small number of times. This CDR3 is CASSPTPQRGGVGELFF. CDR3 sequence (DNA): TGTGCCAGCAGCCCAACCCCCCAGCGGGGGGGCGTCGGGGAGCTGTTTTTT. The genes are TRBV7-8 and TRBJ2-2, with 10 nucleotides matching TRBD2. Germline CDR1 and CDR2: SGHVS and FQNEAQ. The V segment lost 5 bases and the J segment 7 bases; nucleotides outside the gene matches: 13. The CDR3 extends over 17 amino acids.

V gene TRBV9 combines with J gene TRBJ1-2, with 7 bases fitting TRBD1. This CDR3 has 14 residues. Germline CDR1 and CDR2: SGDLS and YYNGEE. Trimming cost V 3 bases and J 2 bases; bases outside gene matches: 4. The CDR3 DNA is TGTGCCAGCAGCGCCCAGGACAGGAACTATGGCTACACCTTC. This translates into CASSAQDRNYGYTF. Based on the CDR3 plus reference TRBV9 and TRBJ1-2, the full variable domain is DSGVTQTPKHLITATGQRVTLRCSPRSGDLSVYWYQQSLDQGLQFLIQYYNGEERAKGNILERFSAQQFPDLHSELNLSSLELGDSALYFCASSAQDRNYGYTFGSGTRLTVV.

This clone was counted once. The rearrangement links TRBV5-4 to TRBJ2-1; 7 bases map to TRBD2. This CDR3 has 17 amino acids. Germline CDR1 and CDR2: SGHNT and YYREEE (reference sequence). Trimming at V came to 4 bases and at J to 0 bases, leaving 10 bases not matched to a gene. This chain's CDR3 is CASSPPGRGNSYNEQFF. The CDR3 coding sequence is TGTGCCAGCAGCCCACCCGGGCGGGGGAACTCCTACAATGAGCAGTTCTTC.

The V gene is TRBV3-1 (or the pseudogene TRBV3-2), the J gene TRBJ2-1, with D tentatively TRBD1 (7 bases). The CDR3 loop spans 16 amino acids. Trimming removed 3 bases from V and 4 bases from J, with 16 bases in between. The V gene's germline CDR1 is LGHDT and CDR2 YNNKEL (reference sequence). CDR3 DNA sequence: TGTGCCAGCAGCCAGATGGAGGGGGCAAGGTACAATGAGCAGTTCTTC. It translates to CASSQMEGARYNEQFF.